This T cell receptor beta chain was sequenced in a study of T cell changes during pregnancy in multiple sclerosis. Profiling relied on immunoSEQ multiplex PCR, and the TCRdb table lists in-frame clones only, not all of them. The sample shows just under 80,000 clones, approximately 92% of them seen only once. CDR3 length equals 15 residues. The germline V gene has CDR1 SGDLS and CDR2 YYNGEE. V was shortened by 3 bases and J by 6 bases, with 16 bases between the two germline ends. The chain has TRBV9 and TRBJ1-5, with D tentatively TRBD1 (6 bases). Here the sequenced sample was peripheral blood, taken in the second trimester of pregnancy. The clonotype was recovered from a female donor in good health, enrolled as a control in a pregnancy study. Here the CDR3 reads CASSGAPGEGQPQHF. The CDR3 DNA reads TGTGCCAGCAGCGGAGCCCCAGGGGAAGGTCAGCCCCAGCATTTT.